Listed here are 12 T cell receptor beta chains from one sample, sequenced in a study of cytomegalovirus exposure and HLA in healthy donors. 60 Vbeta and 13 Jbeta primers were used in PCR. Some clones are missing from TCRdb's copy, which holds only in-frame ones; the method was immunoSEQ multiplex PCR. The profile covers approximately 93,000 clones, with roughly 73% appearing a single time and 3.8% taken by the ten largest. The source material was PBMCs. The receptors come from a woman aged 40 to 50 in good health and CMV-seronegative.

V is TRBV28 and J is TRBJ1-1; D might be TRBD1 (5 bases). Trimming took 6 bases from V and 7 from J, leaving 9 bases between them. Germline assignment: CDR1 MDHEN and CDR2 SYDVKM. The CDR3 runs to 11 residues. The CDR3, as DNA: TGTGCCAGCAGGTTTAGGGGTGAAGCTTTCTTT. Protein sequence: CASRFRGEAFF.

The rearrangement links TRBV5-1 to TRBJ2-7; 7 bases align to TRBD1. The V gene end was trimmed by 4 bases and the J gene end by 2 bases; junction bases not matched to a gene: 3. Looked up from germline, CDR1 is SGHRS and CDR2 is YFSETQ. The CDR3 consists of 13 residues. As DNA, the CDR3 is TGCGCCAGCAGCACCGGGACAGCCTACGAGCAGTACTTC. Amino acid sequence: CASSTGTAYEQYF.

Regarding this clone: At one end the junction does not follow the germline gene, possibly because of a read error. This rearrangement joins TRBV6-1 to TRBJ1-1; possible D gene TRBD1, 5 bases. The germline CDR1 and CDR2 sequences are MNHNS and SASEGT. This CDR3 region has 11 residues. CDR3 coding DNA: TGTGCCAGCAGTGAGGTAAGGGCAGGGCTCTTT. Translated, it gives CASSEVRAGLF.

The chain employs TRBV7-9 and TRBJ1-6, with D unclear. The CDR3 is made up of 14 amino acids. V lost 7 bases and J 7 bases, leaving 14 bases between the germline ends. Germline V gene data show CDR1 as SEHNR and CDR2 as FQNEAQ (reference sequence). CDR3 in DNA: TGTGCCAGCACCTTCGAGGGTTCAAATTCACCCCTCCACTTT. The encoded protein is CASTFEGSNSPLHF.

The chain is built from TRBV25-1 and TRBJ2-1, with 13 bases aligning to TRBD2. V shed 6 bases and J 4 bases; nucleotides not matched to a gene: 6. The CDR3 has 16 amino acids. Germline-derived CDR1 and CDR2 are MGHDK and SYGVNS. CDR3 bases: TGTGCCAGCAGCCGACTAGCGGGGGGCACGTACAATGAGCAGTTCTTC. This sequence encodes CASSRLAGGTYNEQFF.

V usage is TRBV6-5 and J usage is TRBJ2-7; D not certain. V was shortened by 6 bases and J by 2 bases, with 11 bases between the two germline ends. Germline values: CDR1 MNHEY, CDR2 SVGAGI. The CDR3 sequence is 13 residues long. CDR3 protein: CASRSRITYEQYF. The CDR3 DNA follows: TGTGCCAGCAGGTCGCGGATTACCTACGAGCAGTACTTC.

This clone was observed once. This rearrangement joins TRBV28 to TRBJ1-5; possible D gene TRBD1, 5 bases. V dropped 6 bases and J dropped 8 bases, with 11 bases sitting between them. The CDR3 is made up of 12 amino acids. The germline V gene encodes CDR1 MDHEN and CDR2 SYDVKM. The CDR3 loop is CASSSGWEPQHF. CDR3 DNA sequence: TGTGCCAGCAGCTCAGGGTGGGAGCCCCAGCATTTT.

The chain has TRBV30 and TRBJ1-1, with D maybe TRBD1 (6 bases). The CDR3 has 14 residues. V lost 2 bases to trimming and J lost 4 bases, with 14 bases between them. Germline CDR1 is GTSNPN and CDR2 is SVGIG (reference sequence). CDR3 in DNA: TGTGCCTGGAGTTCGGGCAGGGGAAGCACTGAAGCTTTCTTT. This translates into CAWSSGRGSTEAFF.

The CDR3 protein is CASSFGLPGETQYF. For the CDR3, the DNA is TGTGCCAGCAGTTTCGGACTCCCCGGAGAGACCCAGTACTTC. The chain recombines TRBV27 with TRBJ2-5; D is possibly TRBD2 (5 bases). V shed 3 bases and J shed 4 bases, with 12 bases lying between them. CDR1 is MNHEY, CDR2 SMNVEV, per germline (reference sequence). CDR3 length: 14 residues.

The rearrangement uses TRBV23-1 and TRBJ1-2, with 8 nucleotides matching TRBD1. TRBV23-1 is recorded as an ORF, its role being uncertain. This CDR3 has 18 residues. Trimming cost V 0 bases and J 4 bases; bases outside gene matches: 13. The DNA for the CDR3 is TGCGCCAGCAGTCAATCGACTCCGCCAGGGGGCCTTTTCTATGGCTACACCTTC. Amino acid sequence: CASSQSTPPGGLFYGYTF.

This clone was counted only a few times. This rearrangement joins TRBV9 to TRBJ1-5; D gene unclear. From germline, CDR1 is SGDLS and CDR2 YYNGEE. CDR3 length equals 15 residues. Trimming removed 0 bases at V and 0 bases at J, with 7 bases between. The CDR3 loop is CASSVAGYSNQPQHF. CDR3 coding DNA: TGTGCCAGCAGCGTAGCGGGATATAGCAATCAGCCCCAGCATTTT.

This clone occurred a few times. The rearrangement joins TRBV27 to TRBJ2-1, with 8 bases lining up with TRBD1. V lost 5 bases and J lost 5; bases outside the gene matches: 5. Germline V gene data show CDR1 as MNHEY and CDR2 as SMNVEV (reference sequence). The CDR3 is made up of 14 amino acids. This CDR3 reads CASSPGGANNEQFF. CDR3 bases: TGTGCCAGCAGTCCAGGGGGCGCAAACAATGAGCAGTTCTTC.